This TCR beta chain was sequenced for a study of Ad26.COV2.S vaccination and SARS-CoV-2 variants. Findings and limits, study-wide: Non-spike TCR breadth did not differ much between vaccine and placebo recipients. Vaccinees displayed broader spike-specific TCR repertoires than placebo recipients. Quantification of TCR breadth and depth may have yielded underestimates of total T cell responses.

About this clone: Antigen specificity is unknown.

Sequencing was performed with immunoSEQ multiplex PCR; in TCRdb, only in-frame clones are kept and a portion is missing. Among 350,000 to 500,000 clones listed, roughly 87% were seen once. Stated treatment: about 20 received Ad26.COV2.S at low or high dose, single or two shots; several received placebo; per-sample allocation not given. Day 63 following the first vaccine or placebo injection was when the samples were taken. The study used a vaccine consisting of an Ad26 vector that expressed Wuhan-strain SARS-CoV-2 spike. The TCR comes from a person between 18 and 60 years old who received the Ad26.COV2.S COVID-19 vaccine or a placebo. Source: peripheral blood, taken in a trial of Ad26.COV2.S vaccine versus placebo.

The CDR3 here is CASSLGRSSGAYEQYF. CDR3 nucleotides: TGTGCCAGCAGTTTAGGAAGGTCTAGCGGGGCCTACGAGCAGTACTTC. The J gene is TRBJ2-7, the V gene TRBV27; 9 nucleotides line up with TRBD2. The CDR3 is made up of 16 amino acids. Per germline, CDR1 MNHEY and CDR2 SMNVEV (reference sequence). With 2 bases clipped from V and 2 bases from J, the junction kept 7 bases outside the gene matches.